The clone carrying this T cell receptor (beta chain) was seen just once. This sample was taken from a study of T cells in localized non-small cell lung cancer. TCRdb keeps only in-frame clones here, not all; method: immunoSEQ multiplex PCR. The table lists fewer than 40,000 clones, around 86% of them singletons, with approximately 3.8% in the top ten. The CDR3 contains 12 residues. Germline CDR1 reads MNHEY; CDR2 reads SVGAGI. The ends were cut back, 5 bases at V and 2 bases at J, with 6 bases in the middle. The chain combines TRBV6-5 with TRBJ1-2, with unresolved D. This receptor was taken from a male donor at least 60 years old with stage III lung adenocarcinoma. The sequences come from peripheral blood, collected before any cancer treatment. CDR3 DNA sequence: TGTGCCAGCAGTCGACAAAACTATGGCTACACCTTC. This codes for CASSRQNYGYTF.